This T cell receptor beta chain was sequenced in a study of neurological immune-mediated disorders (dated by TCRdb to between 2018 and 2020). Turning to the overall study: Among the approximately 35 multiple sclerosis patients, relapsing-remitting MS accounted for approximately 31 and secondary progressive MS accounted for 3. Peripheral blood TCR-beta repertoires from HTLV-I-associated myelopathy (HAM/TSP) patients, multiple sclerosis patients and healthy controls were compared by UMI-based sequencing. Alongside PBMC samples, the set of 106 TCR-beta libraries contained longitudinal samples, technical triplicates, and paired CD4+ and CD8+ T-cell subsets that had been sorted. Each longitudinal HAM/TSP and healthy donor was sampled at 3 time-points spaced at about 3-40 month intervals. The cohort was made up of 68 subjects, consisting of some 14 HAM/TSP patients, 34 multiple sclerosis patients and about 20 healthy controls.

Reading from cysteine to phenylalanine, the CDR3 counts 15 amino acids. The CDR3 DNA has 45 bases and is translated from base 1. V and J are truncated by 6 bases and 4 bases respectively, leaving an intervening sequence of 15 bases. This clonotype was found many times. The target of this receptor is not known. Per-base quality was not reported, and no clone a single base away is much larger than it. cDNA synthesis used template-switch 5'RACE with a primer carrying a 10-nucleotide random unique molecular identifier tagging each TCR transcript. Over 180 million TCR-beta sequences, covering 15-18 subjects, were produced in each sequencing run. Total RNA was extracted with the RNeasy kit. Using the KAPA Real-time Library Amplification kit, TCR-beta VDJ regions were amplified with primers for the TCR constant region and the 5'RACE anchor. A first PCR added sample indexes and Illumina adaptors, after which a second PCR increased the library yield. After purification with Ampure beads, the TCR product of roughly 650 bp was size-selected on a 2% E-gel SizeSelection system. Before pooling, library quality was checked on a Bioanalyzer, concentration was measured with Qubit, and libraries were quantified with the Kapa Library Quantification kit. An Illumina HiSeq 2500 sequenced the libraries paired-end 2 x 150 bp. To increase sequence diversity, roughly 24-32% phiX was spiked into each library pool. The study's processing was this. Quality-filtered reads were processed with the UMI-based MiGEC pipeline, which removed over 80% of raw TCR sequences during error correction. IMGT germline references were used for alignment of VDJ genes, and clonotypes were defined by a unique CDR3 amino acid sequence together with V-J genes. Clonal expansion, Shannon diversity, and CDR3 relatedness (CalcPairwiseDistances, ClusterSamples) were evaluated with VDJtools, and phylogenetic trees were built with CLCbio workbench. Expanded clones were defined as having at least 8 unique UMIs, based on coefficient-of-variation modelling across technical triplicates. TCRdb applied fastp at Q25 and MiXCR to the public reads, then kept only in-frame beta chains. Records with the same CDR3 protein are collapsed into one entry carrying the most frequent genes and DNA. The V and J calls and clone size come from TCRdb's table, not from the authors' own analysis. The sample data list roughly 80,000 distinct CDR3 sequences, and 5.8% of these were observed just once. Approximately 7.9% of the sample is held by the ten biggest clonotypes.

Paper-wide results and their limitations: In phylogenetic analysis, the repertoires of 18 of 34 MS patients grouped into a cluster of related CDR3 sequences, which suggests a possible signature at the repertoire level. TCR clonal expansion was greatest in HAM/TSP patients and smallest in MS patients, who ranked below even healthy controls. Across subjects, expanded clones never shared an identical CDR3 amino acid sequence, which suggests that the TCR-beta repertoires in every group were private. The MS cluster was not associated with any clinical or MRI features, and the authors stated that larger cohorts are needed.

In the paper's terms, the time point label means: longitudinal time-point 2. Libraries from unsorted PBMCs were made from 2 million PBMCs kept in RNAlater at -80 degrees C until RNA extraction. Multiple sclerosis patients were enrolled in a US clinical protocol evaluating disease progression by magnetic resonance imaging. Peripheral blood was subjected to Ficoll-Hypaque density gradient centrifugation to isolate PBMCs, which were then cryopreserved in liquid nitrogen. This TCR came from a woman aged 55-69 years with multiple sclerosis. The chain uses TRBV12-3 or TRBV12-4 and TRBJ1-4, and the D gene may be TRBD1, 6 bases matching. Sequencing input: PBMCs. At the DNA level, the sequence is TGTGCCAGCAGCTTATCGGCAGGGGATAATGAAAAACTGTTTTTT. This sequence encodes CASSLSAGDNEKLFF.